Detailed here is one TCR beta chain. Its antigen remains unidentified. The sorted Tregs were CD4+CD25+CD127-/low cells. V lost 3 bases, J lost 13 bases, and 13 bases lay in between. The CDR3 is made up of 12 amino acids. Per the germline V gene, CDR1 is LGHNA and CDR2 is YNFKEQ. Study results and caveats: Tumor memory CD4+ T cell TCR gene usage clustered with blood and lymph node memory CD4+ cells and lymph node naive CD4+ cells. Tumor-infiltrating Treg TCR alpha and beta sequences overlapped most with tumor naive CD4+ T cells, then blood naive. The larger-cohort validation was restricted to a single TCR beta V-J rearrangement rather than whole repertoires.

Constant-region reverse primers amplified full-length variable regions, followed by semi-nested Nested Universal Primer A PCR. MiXCR was run by TCRdb on the 5' RACE reads, yielding one entry per CDR3 protein. The sample lists 9,500 to 15,000 distinct CDR3 sequences, approximately 50% occurring once. The sequence derives from a female donor with breast cancer. The source material was tumor-infiltrating Tregs sorted from the breast tumor. The rearrangement uses TRBV4-2 and TRBJ2-1; D remains ambiguous. The CDR3 DNA reads as TGTGCCAGCAGCCACGACGAAAGAGAACAGTTCTTC. It is translated as CASSHDEREQFF.